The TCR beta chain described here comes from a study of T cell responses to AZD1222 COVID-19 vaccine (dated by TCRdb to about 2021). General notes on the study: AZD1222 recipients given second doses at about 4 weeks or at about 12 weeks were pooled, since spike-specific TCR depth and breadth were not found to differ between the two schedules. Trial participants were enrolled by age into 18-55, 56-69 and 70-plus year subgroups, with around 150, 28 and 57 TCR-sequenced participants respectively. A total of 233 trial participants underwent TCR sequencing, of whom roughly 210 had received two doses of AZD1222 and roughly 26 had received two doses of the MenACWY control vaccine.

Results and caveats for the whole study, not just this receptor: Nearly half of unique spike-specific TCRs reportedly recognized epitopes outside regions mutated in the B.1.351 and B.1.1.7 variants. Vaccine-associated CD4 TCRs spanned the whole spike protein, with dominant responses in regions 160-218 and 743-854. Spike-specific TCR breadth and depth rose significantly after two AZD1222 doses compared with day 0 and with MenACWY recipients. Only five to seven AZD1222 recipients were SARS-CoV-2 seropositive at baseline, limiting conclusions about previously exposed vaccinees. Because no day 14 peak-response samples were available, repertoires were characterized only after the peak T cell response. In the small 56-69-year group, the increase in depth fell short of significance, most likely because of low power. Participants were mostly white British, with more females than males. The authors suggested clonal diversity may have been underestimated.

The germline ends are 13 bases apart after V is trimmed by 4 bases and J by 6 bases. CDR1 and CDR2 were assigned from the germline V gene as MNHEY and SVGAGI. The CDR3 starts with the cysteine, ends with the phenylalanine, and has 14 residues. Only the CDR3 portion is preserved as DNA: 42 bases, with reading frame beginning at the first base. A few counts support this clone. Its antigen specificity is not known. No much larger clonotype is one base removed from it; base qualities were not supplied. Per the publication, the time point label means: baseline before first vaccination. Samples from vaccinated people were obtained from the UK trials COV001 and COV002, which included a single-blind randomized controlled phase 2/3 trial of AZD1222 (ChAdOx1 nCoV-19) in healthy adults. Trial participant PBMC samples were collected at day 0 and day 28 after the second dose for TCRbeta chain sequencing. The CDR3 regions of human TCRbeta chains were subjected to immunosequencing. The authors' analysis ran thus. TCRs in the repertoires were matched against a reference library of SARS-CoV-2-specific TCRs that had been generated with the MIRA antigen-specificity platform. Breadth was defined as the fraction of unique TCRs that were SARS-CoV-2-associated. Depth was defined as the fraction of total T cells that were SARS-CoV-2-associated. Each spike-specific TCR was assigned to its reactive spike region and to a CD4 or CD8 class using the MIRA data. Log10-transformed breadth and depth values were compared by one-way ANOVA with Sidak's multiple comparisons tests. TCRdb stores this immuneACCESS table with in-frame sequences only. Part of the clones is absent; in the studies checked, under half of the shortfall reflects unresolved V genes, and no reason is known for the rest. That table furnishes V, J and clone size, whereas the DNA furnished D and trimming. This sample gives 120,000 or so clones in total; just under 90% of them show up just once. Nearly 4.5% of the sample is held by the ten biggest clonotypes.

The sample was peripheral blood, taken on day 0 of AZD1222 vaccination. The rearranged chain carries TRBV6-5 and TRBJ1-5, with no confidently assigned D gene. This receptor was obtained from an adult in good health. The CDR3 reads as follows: CASSLGQATQPQHF. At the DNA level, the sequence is TGTGCCAGCAGTTTGGGCCAAGCCACTCAGCCCCAGCATTTT.